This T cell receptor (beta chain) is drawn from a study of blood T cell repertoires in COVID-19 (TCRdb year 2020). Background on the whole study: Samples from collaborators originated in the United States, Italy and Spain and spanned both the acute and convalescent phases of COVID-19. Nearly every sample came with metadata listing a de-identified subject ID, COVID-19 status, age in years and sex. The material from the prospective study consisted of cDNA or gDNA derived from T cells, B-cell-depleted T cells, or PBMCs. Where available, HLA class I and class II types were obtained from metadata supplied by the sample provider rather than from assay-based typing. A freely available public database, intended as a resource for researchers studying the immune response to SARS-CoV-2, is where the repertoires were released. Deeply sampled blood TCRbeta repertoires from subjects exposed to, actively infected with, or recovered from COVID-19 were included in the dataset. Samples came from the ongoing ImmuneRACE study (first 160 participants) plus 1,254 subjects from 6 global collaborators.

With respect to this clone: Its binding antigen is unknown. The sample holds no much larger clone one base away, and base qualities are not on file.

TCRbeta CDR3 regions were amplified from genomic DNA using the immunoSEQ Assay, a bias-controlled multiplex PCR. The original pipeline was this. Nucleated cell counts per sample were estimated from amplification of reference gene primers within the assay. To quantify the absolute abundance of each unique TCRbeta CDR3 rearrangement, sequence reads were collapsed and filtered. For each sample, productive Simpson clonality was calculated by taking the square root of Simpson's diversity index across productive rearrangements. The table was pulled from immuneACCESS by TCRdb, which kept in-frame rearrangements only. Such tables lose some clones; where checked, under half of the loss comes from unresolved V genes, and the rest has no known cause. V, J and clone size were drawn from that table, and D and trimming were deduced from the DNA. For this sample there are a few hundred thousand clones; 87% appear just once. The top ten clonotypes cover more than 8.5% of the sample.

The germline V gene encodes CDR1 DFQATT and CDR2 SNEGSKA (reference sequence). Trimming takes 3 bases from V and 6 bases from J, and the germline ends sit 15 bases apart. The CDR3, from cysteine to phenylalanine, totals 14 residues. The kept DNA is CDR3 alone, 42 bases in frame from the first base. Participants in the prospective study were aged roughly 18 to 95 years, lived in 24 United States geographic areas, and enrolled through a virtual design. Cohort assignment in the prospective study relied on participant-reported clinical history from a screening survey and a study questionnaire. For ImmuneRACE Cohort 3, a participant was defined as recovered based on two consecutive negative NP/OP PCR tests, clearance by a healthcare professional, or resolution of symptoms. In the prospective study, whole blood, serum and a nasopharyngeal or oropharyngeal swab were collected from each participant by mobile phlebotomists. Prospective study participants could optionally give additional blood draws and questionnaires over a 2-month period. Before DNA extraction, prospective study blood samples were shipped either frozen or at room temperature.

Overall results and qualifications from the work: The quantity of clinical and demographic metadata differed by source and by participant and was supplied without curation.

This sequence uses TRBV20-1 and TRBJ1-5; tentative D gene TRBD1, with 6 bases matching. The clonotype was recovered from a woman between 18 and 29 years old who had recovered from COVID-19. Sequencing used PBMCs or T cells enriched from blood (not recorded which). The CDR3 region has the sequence CSASSTGFSQPQHF. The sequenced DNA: TGCAGTGCTAGTTCTACAGGGTTCTCTCAGCCCCAGCATTTT.